Shown below are 28 T cell receptor beta chains from a single sample sequenced in a study of response to subunit inactivated influenza vaccine. TCRdb recomputed calls from the RT-PCR reads with MiXCR, one row per CDR3 protein. The sample has 550,000 to 800,000 distinct CDR3 sequences; 15% to 17% are singletons. The source was PBMCs from blood, collected 11 to 12 days after vaccination. The receptors were gathered from a man aged 45-65 years who received an inactivated influenza vaccine.

The chain carries TRBV16 and TRBJ1-1, with a tentative D call TRBD1 (6 bases). The CDR3 is 14 amino acids. Trimming removed 5 bases from V and 0 bases from J, with 10 bases in between. Germline assignment: CDR1 KGHSY and CDR2 FQNENV. The CDR3 reads CASSTGQVNTEAFF. The DNA of the CDR3 is TGTGCCAGCAGCACGGGACAAGTGAACACTGAAGCTTTCTTT.

The chain has TRBV20-1 and TRBJ1-4; the D gene is possibly TRBD1 (6 bases). Germline V gene data show CDR1 as DFQATT and CDR2 as SNEGSKA (reference sequence). CDR3 length equals 16 residues. V shed 3 bases and J shed 3 bases, with 17 bases lying between them. Here the CDR3 DNA reads TGCAGTGCTAGGGGTCAAGGGGGTCGGGCTAATGAAAAACTGTTTTTT. Translating it yields CSARGQGGRANEKLFF.

The V gene is TRBV4-2, the J gene TRBJ2-7; 11 positions agree with TRBD1. Germline V gene sequence: CDR1 LGHNA, CDR2 YNFKEQ. This CDR3 contains 15 residues. J lost 4 bases, V lost 0 bases, and 2 bases had no gene match. CDR3 DNA sequence: TGTGCCAGCAGCCAAGAGGGACAGGGGGTATACGAGCAGTACTTC. Protein: CASSQEGQGVYEQYF.

The chain employs TRBV24-1 and TRBJ2-6, with 9 bases identical to TRBD1. CDR3 length: 17 residues. Germline CDR1 and CDR2: KGHDR and SFDVKD. Trimming took 4 bases from V and 8 from J; bases not matched to a gene: 11. Here the CDR3 reads CATSEAAGTGMTNVLTF. CDR3 DNA sequence: TGTGCCACCAGTGAAGCCGCCGGGACAGGGATGACCAACGTCCTGACTTTC.

This clonotype showed up many times. V gene TRBV12-3 or TRBV12-4 combines with J gene TRBJ1-1; a weak D match, TRBD1 (5 bases). V lost 3 bases and J 1 base, leaving 9 bases between the germline ends. The CDR3 has 14 amino acids. Written as DNA, the CDR3 is TGTGCCAGCAGTTTCGACAGAACGAACACTGAAGCTTTCTTT. Translation: CASSFDRTNTEAFF.

This clonotype has only a few counts. The gene calls are TRBV18 and TRBJ2-5, with no clear D. The CDR3 spans 15 residues. Trimming left V 0 bases short and J 4 bases short, with 12 bases between. Germline CDR1 reads KGHSH; CDR2 reads LQKENI. The CDR3 DNA reads as TGTGCCAGCTCACCACCCGGCGACACCCTAGAGACCCAGTACTTC. This gives the protein CASSPPGDTLETQYF.

The rearrangement uses TRBV5-1 and TRBJ1-1; D is unresolved. Germline V CDR1 and CDR2: SGHRS, YFSETQ. V was trimmed by 4 bases and J by 7 bases, leaving 23 bases between them. This CDR3 comprises 16 residues. CDR3 amino acids: CASSGQVGGPQVEAFF. CDR3 DNA sequence: TGCGCCAGCAGCGGGCAAGTGGGTGGGCCTCAAGTTGAAGCTTTCTTT.

This clonotype was detected a few times. V gene TRBV20-1 combines with J gene TRBJ2-1; 14 bases map to TRBD2. The V gene end was trimmed by 6 bases and the J gene end by 10 bases; junction bases not matched to a gene: 8. The CDR3 has 14 amino acids. Looked up from germline, CDR1 is DFQATT and CDR2 is SNEGSKA (reference sequence). This chain's CDR3 is CSAGGTSGSDEQFF. The CDR3, as DNA: TGCAGTGCGGGAGGGACTAGCGGGAGTGACGAGCAGTTCTTC.

This clonotype was detected a few times. The chain joins TRBV7-8 to TRBJ2-7; 9 bases align to TRBD2. Germline V CDR1 and CDR2: SGHVS, FQNEAQ. Unmatched junction bases numbered 14, after V lost 1 base and J lost 1 base. This CDR3 is built from 19 residues. The CDR3 nucleotides are TGTGCCAGCAGCTTAGAGGTGCGGGGACTAGCACGGAAGTCCTACGAGCAGTACTTC. Residues: CASSLEVRGLARKSYEQYF.

V is TRBV20-1 and J is TRBJ2-3, with TRBD2 as a possible D gene (7 bases). Germline loops: CDR1 DFQATT, CDR2 SNEGSKA (reference sequence). V was pared by 0 bases and J by 7 bases, with 23 bases between. CDR3 length: 17 residues. The DNA for the CDR3 is TGCAGTGCTAGAGATCTCTTGGGGGGGGGCAAAGCGAATACGCAGTATTTT. Protein product: CSARDLLGGGKANTQYF.

The chain joins TRBV3-1 to TRBJ2-7, with 7 bases lining up with TRBD2. Germline V CDR1 and CDR2: LGHDT, YNNKEL (reference sequence). This CDR3 contains 16 residues. V shed 2 bases and J 3 bases; nucleotides not matched to a gene: 10. CDR3 nucleotides: TGTGCCAGCAGCCAATTCGGAGGGACTAAAAGCTACGAGCAGTACTTC. It specifies CASSQFGGTKSYEQYF.

This chain connects TRBV28 to TRBJ2-3; 8 bases map to TRBD1. The ends lost 4 bases at V and 4 bases at J; junction bases unmatched: 22. CDR1 and CDR2 (germline): MDHEN, SYDVKM. The CDR3 extends over 20 amino acids. CDR3 in DNA: TGTGCCAGCAGTTCACCTATACCGGACAGGGAGACTTGGAGCCCAGATACGCAGTATTTT. This encodes CASSSPIPDRETWSPDTQYF.

This chain connects TRBV7-2 to TRBJ1-1, with D possibly matching TRBD1 (5 bases). The CDR3 is made up of 15 amino acids. CDR1 SGHTA and CDR2 FQGNSA come from the germline V gene. Trimming shortened V by 4 bases and J by 4 bases, and 16 bases separated the two germline ends. CDR3 residues: CASSSSGSGFTEAFF. The CDR3 DNA reads TGTGCCAGCAGCTCCTCAGGGTCAGGTTTCACTGAAGCTTTCTTT.

There are many counts of this clonotype. This chain joins TRBV7-9 and TRBJ2-1; D is unclear. The germline V gene has CDR1 SEHNR and CDR2 FQNEAQ (reference sequence). The CDR3 is 14 residues long. The V end lost 2 bases, the J end lost 4 bases, and 9 bases lay between the germline ends. CDR3 residues: CASSLRTPYNEQFF. DNA of the CDR3: TGTGCCAGCAGCTTAAGGACGCCTTACAATGAGCAGTTCTTC.

The rearrangement joins TRBV12-3 or TRBV12-4 to TRBJ1-5; unclear D gene. Between the trimmed V and J ends, which lost 6 bases and 5 bases, there was a span of 17 bases. This CDR3 has 15 amino acids. CDR3 amino acids: CASRTTDGGYQPQHF. The CDR3, as DNA: TGTGCCAGCAGAACGACGGACGGCGGGTATCAGCCCCAGCATTTT.

This chain connects TRBV10-3 to TRBJ2-7, with 7 bases that match TRBD2. CDR3 length equals 14 residues. Germline CDR1 is ENHRY and CDR2 is SYGVKD. The junction had 4 bases not matched to a gene; V was cut back by 2 bases and J by 3 bases. The CDR3 here is CAISEGSGGYEQYF. The CDR3, as DNA: TGTGCCATCAGTGAGGGCTCGGGGGGCTACGAGCAGTACTTC.

This chain joins TRBV6-2 or TRBV6-3 and TRBJ2-2; the D is unclear. The V gene's germline CDR1 is MNHEY and CDR2 SVGEGT. V lost 2 bases and J 7 bases, leaving 8 bases between the germline ends. This CDR3 comprises 13 residues. CDR3 residues: CASSYPGDGELFF. The CDR3 region has the DNA TGTGCCAGCAGTTACCCCGGAGACGGGGAGCTGTTTTTT.

This clonotype was recorded a few times. The chain carries TRBV7-9 and TRBJ2-7; D is tentatively TRBD1 or TRBD2 (5 bases each). Per germline, CDR1 SEHNR and CDR2 FQNEAQ (reference sequence). CDR3 size: 16 residues. Trimming removed 1 base at V and 3 bases at J, with 16 bases between. CDR3 in amino acids: CASSLGQGALNYEQYF. In DNA form, the CDR3 reads TGTGCCAGCAGCTTAGGTCAGGGAGCTCTCAACTACGAGCAGTACTTC. The full variable domain, in which reference TRBV7-9 and TRBJ2-7 provide the parts outside the CDR3, is DTGVSQNPRHKITKRGQNVTFRCDPISEHNRLYWYRQTLGQGPEFLTYFQNEAQLEKSRLLSDRFSAERPKGSFSTLEIQRTEQGDSAMYLCASSLGQGALNYEQYFGPGTRLTVT.

This clonotype was seen more than once but under ten times. The rearrangement links TRBV7-9 to TRBJ2-7, with D unresolved. The V and J ends lost 5 bases and 5 bases respectively, with 13 bases between them. CDR1 SEHNR and CDR2 FQNEAQ come from the germline V gene (reference sequence). The CDR3 is 13 amino acids. For the CDR3, the DNA is TGTGCCAGCAGCCCAGGTTTCACCCACGAGCAGTACTTC. Translation: CASSPGFTHEQYF.

The chain joins TRBV7-9 to TRBJ2-2, with 7 bases aligning to TRBD2. The CDR3 totals 15 residues. CDR1 and CDR2 from the germline V gene are SEHNR and FQNEAQ (reference sequence). The V segment lost 2 bases and the J segment 6 bases; nucleotides outside the gene matches: 6. The CDR3 is CASSLSGGSPGELFF. The DNA of the CDR3 is TGTGCCAGCAGCTTATCTGGCGGGAGCCCCGGGGAGCTGTTTTTT.

This clonotype was counted a few times. The chain couples TRBV10-3 to TRBJ1-4; D is ambiguous. V was clipped by 6 bases and J by 3 bases, with 17 bases between them. The CDR3 has 16 residues. The germline CDR1 and CDR2 sequences are ENHRY and SYGVKD. As DNA, the CDR3 is TGTGCCATCAGGGCCGGAGGGAATGGAGCTAATGAAAAACTGTTTTTT. This gives the protein CAIRAGGNGANEKLFF.

The J gene is TRBJ1-2, the V gene TRBV5-4; 9 bases are shared with TRBD1. Germline loops: CDR1 SGHNT, CDR2 YYREEE (reference sequence). After removal of 4 bases from V and 1 base from J, the junction contained 8 bases not matched to a gene. The CDR3 runs to 16 residues. The CDR3 sequence: CASSPELGQGNYGYTF. DNA of the CDR3: TGTGCCAGCAGCCCAGAGCTGGGACAGGGTAACTATGGCTACACCTTC.

The chain carries TRBV29-1 and TRBJ2-1; 8 bases are shared with TRBD2. The J segment lost 7 bases and the V segment lost 5 bases, leaving 10 bases of the junction unmatched. Per germline, CDR1 SQVTM and CDR2 ANQGSEA. CDR3 length: 14 residues. For the CDR3, the DNA is TGCAGCGTTAGGGGGACTAGTCTAGAAAATGAGCAGTTCTTC. This encodes CSVRGTSLENEQFF.

The gene calls are TRBV28 and TRBJ1-3; D is undetermined. The V end was cut by 6 bases, the J end by 8 bases, with 8 bases between. Germline loops: CDR1 MDHEN, CDR2 SYDVKM. The CDR3 totals 11 residues. The CDR3 DNA reads TGTGCCAGCAGCAAACGGTACACCATATATTTT. This codes for CASSKRYTIYF.

This chain uses TRBV7-2 with TRBJ2-2; D possibly uses TRBD1 or TRBD2 (5 bases each). V gave up 0 bases and J gave up 4 bases, with 9 bases separating them. The CDR3 has 15 amino acids. Germline V gene data show CDR1 as SGHTA and CDR2 as FQGNSA. The CDR3 DNA sequence: TGTGCCAGCAGCTTAGCCGGGGCCGGCACCGGGGAGCTGTTTTTT. This encodes CASSLAGAGTGELFF.

V gene TRBV24-1 combines with J gene TRBJ1-4, with 11 bases lining up with TRBD1. Germline assignment: CDR1 KGHDR and CDR2 SFDVKD. After removal of 3 bases from V and 8 bases from J, the junction contained 7 bases not matched to a gene. CDR3 length: 16 amino acids. The CDR3 coding sequence is TGTGCCACCAGTGATGGACAGGGGGCTCAGGAGGAAAAACTGTTTTTT. Residues: CATSDGQGAQEEKLFF.

The chain joins TRBV11-2 to TRBJ2-5; possibly TRBD2 for D (6 bases). Trimming pared 2 bases from V and 5 bases from J, leaving 15 bases between. Germline V gene data show CDR1 as SGHAT and CDR2 as FQNNGV. This CDR3 has 15 amino acids. Written as DNA, the CDR3 is TGTGCCAGCAGCTTACTAGCGCGAGACCTGGAGACCCAGTACTTC. It yields the protein CASSLLARDLETQYF.

This sequence joins TRBV15 and TRBJ1-5; weak D call: TRBD1 (5 bases). The length of the CDR3 is 14 residues. The germline V gene has CDR1 LNHNV and CDR2 YYDKDF (reference sequence). V was clipped by 5 bases and J by 6 bases, with 14 bases between them. CDR3 coding DNA: TGTGCCACCAGCCGGGTGGGGGATGGTCAGCCCCAGCATTTT. Translation: CATSRVGDGQPQHF.